This is a list of T cell receptor beta chains from one sample in a study of identical twins' blood T cells. TCRdb ran MiXCR on the 5' RACE reads and lists one entry per CDR3 protein. The sample has hundreds of thousands of distinct CDR3 sequences, approximately 30% seen once. Sequencing was carried out using PBMCs. The receptors were sampled from a woman aged 18 to 55 in good health. Each CDR3 is given with its conserved first and last residue. Each record gives: clone size, D gene, J gene, V gene, CDR3 DNA, CDR3 protein. A D gene is named only where the DNA matches it firmly. Size values are once, few and many counts, or a class for expanded clones, and some rows have none.

clone_size: .; d_call: .; j_call: TRBJ1-1; v_call: TRBV3-1; cdr3_nt: TGTGCCAGCAGCCAAGAGGCACAGGGAGGGACTGAAGCTTTCTTT; cdr3_aa: CASSQEAQGGTEAFF
clone_size: few; d_call: .; j_call: TRBJ2-5; v_call: TRBV24-1; cdr3_nt: TGTGCCACCAGTGAGGGACGGACGTCCGAGACCCAGTACTTC; cdr3_aa: CATSEGRTSETQYF
clone_size: few; d_call: TRBD2; j_call: TRBJ2-1; v_call: TRBV20-1; cdr3_nt: TGCAGTGCTAGAACCCGACTAGCGGGTCACAATGAGCAGTTCTTC; cdr3_aa: CSARTRLAGHNEQFF
clone_size: many; d_call: TRBD1; j_call: TRBJ1-2; v_call: TRBV6-5; cdr3_nt: TGTGCCAGCAGTTATTGGGACAGGGGAAGATTCTACTATGGCTACACCTTC; cdr3_aa: CASSYWDRGRFYYGYTF
clone_size: few; d_call: TRBD1; j_call: TRBJ1-3; v_call: TRBV7-9; cdr3_nt: TGTGCCAGCAGCGGCCCGGGACAGGACCTCTCTGGAAACACCATATATTTT; cdr3_aa: CASSGPGQDLSGNTIYF
clone_size: few; d_call: .; j_call: TRBJ1-1; v_call: TRBV15; cdr3_nt: TGTGCCACCAGCAGAGATCGGGGGGTTGGCACTGAAGCTTTCTTT; cdr3_aa: CATSRDRGVGTEAFF
clone_size: .; d_call: TRBD2; j_call: TRBJ2-3; v_call: TRBV19; cdr3_nt: TGTGCCAGTAGCCGGACTAGCGGGGGGCTCACAGATACGCAGTATTTT; cdr3_aa: CASSRTSGGLTDTQYF
clone_size: .; d_call: .; j_call: TRBJ1-4; v_call: TRBV6-4; cdr3_nt: TGTGCCAGCAGTGACTCATACCGGGTAGGAGAAAAACTGTTTTTT; cdr3_aa: CASSDSYRVGEKLFF
clone_size: many; d_call: .; j_call: TRBJ1-3; v_call: TRBV5-1; cdr3_nt: TGCGCCAGCAGCTTGCAAACAGGCGTCTCTGGAAACACCATATATTTT; cdr3_aa: CASSLQTGVSGNTIYF
clone_size: .; d_call: .; j_call: TRBJ1-5; v_call: TRBV19; cdr3_nt: TGTGCCAGTAGTATAGGGGGGCAGGGTTTGGGGCCCCAGCATTTT; cdr3_aa: CASSIGGQGLGPQHF
clone_size: .; d_call: .; j_call: TRBJ1-1; v_call: TRBV20-1; cdr3_nt: TGCAGTGCTAGCCGTCCGGGGTGGGGAACTGAAGCTTTCTTT; cdr3_aa: CSASRPGWGTEAFF
clone_size: many; d_call: TRBD2; j_call: TRBJ2-1; v_call: TRBV11-2; cdr3_nt: TGTGCCAGCAGCCTTGGGAGCGGGACTACCAATGAGCAGTTCTTC; cdr3_aa: CASSLGSGTTNEQFF
clone_size: .; d_call: .; j_call: TRBJ2-3; v_call: TRBV7-9; cdr3_nt: TGTGCCAGCAGCCCCTCCATTGGCCGGGACAGCACAGATACGCAGTATTTT; cdr3_aa: CASSPSIGRDSTDTQYF
clone_size: .; d_call: .; j_call: TRBJ1-4; v_call: TRBV7-9; cdr3_nt: TGTGCCAGCAGCTCCGTGGAAAAACTGTTTTTT; cdr3_aa: CASSSVEKLFF
clone_size: many; d_call: .; j_call: TRBJ2-3; v_call: TRBV19; cdr3_nt: TGTGCCAGTAGATTTGCGCCACCGTCGGATACGCAGTATTTT; cdr3_aa: CASRFAPPSDTQYF
clone_size: .; d_call: .; j_call: TRBJ1-2; v_call: TRBV7-9; cdr3_nt: TGTGCCAGCAGCTTAGTAAATGAGGGAAGCTATGGCTACACCTTC; cdr3_aa: CASSLVNEGSYGYTF
clone_size: few; d_call: .; j_call: TRBJ1-2; v_call: TRBV5-1; cdr3_nt: TGCGCCACCCGGCGGAACACCTTAAATGGCTACACCTTC; cdr3_aa: CATRRNTLNGYTF
clone_size: .; d_call: TRBD1; j_call: TRBJ2-2; v_call: TRBV5-1; cdr3_nt: TGCGCCAGCAGCTTGGGACAGGGGGCTTTCACCGGGGAGCTGTTTTTT; cdr3_aa: CASSLGQGAFTGELFF
clone_size: few; d_call: .; j_call: TRBJ2-7; v_call: TRBV20-1; cdr3_nt: TGCAGTGCTAGAGATGTCAAGGAGTCCCCCTACGAGCAGTACTTC; cdr3_aa: CSARDVKESPYEQYF
clone_size: .; d_call: .; j_call: TRBJ1-5; v_call: TRBV19; cdr3_nt: TGTGCCGTTGGTGGACGGTGGCGGGGTCAGCCCCAGCATTTT; cdr3_aa: CAVGGRWRGQPQHF
clone_size: .; d_call: .; j_call: TRBJ2-3; v_call: TRBV20-1; cdr3_nt: TGCAGTGCTAGAGACGGGGTGATCGCCCCAGATACGCAGTATTTT; cdr3_aa: CSARDGVIAPDTQYF
clone_size: few; d_call: .; j_call: TRBJ1-2; v_call: TRBV29-1; cdr3_nt: TGCAGCGTTGAAGATCCGGAGGTGGGCTACACCTTC; cdr3_aa: CSVEDPEVGYTF
clone_size: many; d_call: .; j_call: TRBJ2-1; v_call: TRBV29-1; cdr3_nt: TGCAGCGTTAACAGGCCTTACTCCTACAATGAGCAGTTCTTC; cdr3_aa: CSVNRPYSYNEQFF
clone_size: few; d_call: .; j_call: TRBJ2-2; v_call: TRBV19; cdr3_nt: TGTGCCAGTGGGATCATCAACACCGGGGAGCTGTTTTTT; cdr3_aa: CASGIINTGELFF
clone_size: .; d_call: .; j_call: TRBJ2-2; v_call: TRBV6-4; cdr3_nt: TGTGCCAGCCCATCAGGGAAAACCGGGGAGCTGTTTTTT; cdr3_aa: CASPSGKTGELFF
clone_size: .; d_call: .; j_call: TRBJ1-1; v_call: TRBV30; cdr3_nt: TGTGCCTGGAGTGTTAACACCTTGAACACTGAAGCCTTCTTT; cdr3_aa: CAWSVNTLNTEAFF
clone_size: few; d_call: .; j_call: TRBJ2-6; v_call: TRBV5-1; cdr3_nt: TGCGCCAGCAGCTACGGACGGCTCTCTGGGGCCAACGTCCTGACTTTC; cdr3_aa: CASSYGRLSGANVLTF
clone_size: few; d_call: TRBD2; j_call: TRBJ2-1; v_call: TRBV2; cdr3_nt: TGTGCCAGCGTACTAGCGGGAGGAGAGCAGTTCTTC; cdr3_aa: CASVLAGGEQFF
clone_size: .; d_call: .; j_call: TRBJ2-7; v_call: TRBV5-8; cdr3_nt: TGTGCCAGCAGCGCGGGACAGTCTACTGGCTCCTACGAGCAGTACTTC; cdr3_aa: CASSAGQSTGSYEQYF
clone_size: .; d_call: .; j_call: TRBJ2-3; v_call: TRBV29-1; cdr3_nt: TGCAGCGTTGGAGAGGGAGATACGCAGTGTTTT; cdr3_aa: CSVGEGDTQCF
clone_size: few; d_call: TRBD1; j_call: TRBJ1-5; v_call: TRBV7-2; cdr3_nt: TGTGCCAGCAGCCTCAGGGGGCTGAGCAATCAGCCCCAGCATTTT; cdr3_aa: CASSLRGLSNQPQHF
clone_size: once; d_call: .; j_call: TRBJ2-3; v_call: TRBV25-1; cdr3_nt: TGTGCCAGCCGCAGGGCCCCGGCAGATACGCAGTATTTT; cdr3_aa: CASRRAPADTQYF
clone_size: many; d_call: TRBD2; j_call: TRBJ2-1; v_call: TRBV29-1; cdr3_nt: TGCAGCGTAAGACGACTAGCGGAACACAACAATGAGCAGTTCTTC; cdr3_aa: CSVRRLAEHNNEQFF
clone_size: few; d_call: .; j_call: TRBJ1-2; v_call: TRBV29-1; cdr3_nt: TGCAGCGTTGACATGGGTCTGGGGGATGGCTACACCTTC; cdr3_aa: CSVDMGLGDGYTF
clone_size: few; d_call: .; j_call: TRBJ2-7; v_call: TRBV21-1; cdr3_nt: TGTGCCAGCAGCAAATTGTGTCGTACAGGAACGGTTTACGAGCAGTACTTC; cdr3_aa: CASSKLCRTGTVYEQYF